This passage covers 5 T cell receptor beta chains from one sample sequenced in a study of OX40 agonist ivuxolimab in advanced cancers. Data came from immunoSEQ multiplex PCR; TCRdb stores just in-frame clones and leaves some out. The table lists approximately 10,000 clones, 88% of them singletons. The sample in question was CD4+ or CD8+ T cells sorted from blood, obtained in a trial of the OX40 agonist ivuxolimab. These receptors originate from an adult with an advanced solid tumor such as melanoma, head and neck, liver or kidney cancer.

This chain joins TRBV2 and TRBJ2-2, with TRBD2 matching over 7 bases. CDR1 SNHLY and CDR2 FYNNEI come from the germline V gene. V shed 6 bases, J shed 6 bases, and the junction held 10 bases outside the gene matches. The CDR3 is made up of 15 amino acids. The CDR3 region is CASRTGTIKPGELFF. The CDR3 DNA is TGTGCCAGCAGGACCGGGACTATTAAGCCCGGGGAGCTGTTTTTT.

The chain links TRBV15 to TRBJ2-7; 7 positions agree with TRBD1. The germline gives CDR1 LNHNV, CDR2 YYDKDF (reference sequence). Trimming took 1 base from V and 5 from J; bases not matched to a gene: 2. The CDR3 is made up of 13 amino acids. CDR3 coding DNA: TGTGCCACCAGCAGAGTGACAGGGCACGAGCAGTACTTC. This codes for CATSRVTGHEQYF.

The V call is TRBV5-1, the J call TRBJ1-2; D possibly corresponds to TRBD1 (6 bases). The CDR3 length is 13 residues. Trimming shortened V by 2 bases and J by 7 bases, and 12 bases separated the two germline ends. The germline V gene has CDR1 SGHRS and CDR2 YFSETQ. The CDR3 loop is CASSLNRDGGYTF. Written as DNA, the CDR3 is TGCGCCAGCAGCTTAAACAGGGACGGTGGCTACACCTTC.

J is TRBJ2-7 and V is TRBV27, with D perhaps matching TRBD1 (7 bases). Germline CDR1 is MNHEY and CDR2 is SMNVEV (reference sequence). The CDR3 has 13 residues. V was cut by 5 bases and J by 7 bases, with 15 bases left in between. The DNA for the CDR3 is TGTGCCAGCAGTCTAGACAGGGCGGGGGAGCAGTACTTC. Amino acids: CASSLDRAGEQYF.

CDR3 bases: TGTGCCAGCAGTTTATCCCAGGGTGATTCACCCCTCCACTTT. Translated: CASSLSQGDSPLHF. V and J are TRBV27 and TRBJ1-6, with a weak D call TRBD1 (5 bases). The V gene lost 0 bases and the J gene lost 8 bases, with 8 bases spanning the gap. Looked up from germline, CDR1 is MNHEY and CDR2 is SMNVEV (reference sequence). CDR3 size: 14 residues.